Below, 24 T cell receptor beta chains from the same sample are listed, as sequenced in a study of T cells in Graves' hyperthyroidism and ophthalmopathy. Amplification targeted TCR beta CDR3 regions from RNA transcripts. When the TCR CDR3 underwent first-round RT-PCR, the HTBI primer set was used. TCRdb passed the multiplex PCR reads through MiXCR, listing each CDR3 protein once. The data hold 360,000 or so distinct CDR3 sequences, with about a fifth observed a single time. The specimen was blood. The receptors originated from a woman aged 18-29 years with Graves' hyperthyroidism.

This chain connects TRBV6-5 to TRBJ2-7; perhaps TRBD1 as D (6 bases). V shed 2 bases and J shed 2 bases, with 10 bases lying between them. This CDR3 has 14 amino acids. Looked up from germline, CDR1 is MNHEY and CDR2 is SVGAGI. CDR3 loop: CASSYGDKTYEQYF. CDR3 nucleotides: TGTGCCAGCAGTTACGGGGACAAAACCTACGAGCAGTACTTC.

Many counts were recorded for this clonotype. This chain connects TRBV20-1 to TRBJ2-7; perhaps TRBD2 as D (7 bases). This CDR3 has 15 residues. V lost 8 bases to trimming and J lost 2 bases, with 22 bases between them. The germline V gene has CDR1 DFQATT and CDR2 SNEGSKA (reference sequence). CDR3 region: CSFSGGTAGTYEQYF. CDR3 in DNA: TGCAGTTTCTCGGGGGGCACAGCGGGAACCTACGAGCAGTACTTC.

The sample holds many counts of this clonotype. The chain carries TRBV6-1 and TRBJ1-2; tentative D call: TRBD1 (5 bases). Germline values: CDR1 MNHNS, CDR2 SASEGT. This CDR3 contains 14 residues. The V end was cut by 6 bases, the J end by 0 bases, with 11 bases between. The CDR3 here is CASSPGATNYGYTF. The CDR3 DNA reads as TGTGCCAGCAGCCCCGGGGCAACTAACTATGGCTACACCTTC.

At least ten counts were recorded for this clonotype. The chain is built from TRBV6-1 and TRBJ2-5, with a tentative D call TRBD2 (7 bases). Trimming pared 5 bases from V and 1 base from J, leaving 11 bases between. Germline CDR1 is MNHNS and CDR2 is SASEGT. The length of the CDR3 is 14 residues. DNA of the CDR3: TGTGCCAGCAGTCCCGGGGGGCCCCAAGAGACCCAGTACTTC. Amino acids: CASSPGGPQETQYF.

The rearrangement joins TRBV6-5 to TRBJ2-5; no clear D gene. The V gene's germline CDR1 is MNHEY and CDR2 SVGAGI. The CDR3 has 12 amino acids. Trimming took 0 bases from V and 4 from J, leaving 3 bases between them. The CDR3 DNA sequence: TGTGCCAGCAGTTACTCAACAGAGACCCAGTACTTC. As protein: CASSYSTETQYF.

This clonotype showed up many times. This rearrangement joins TRBV28 to TRBJ1-5; D gene unclear. The germline V gene encodes CDR1 MDHEN and CDR2 SYDVKM. CDR3 length equals 16 residues. V was shortened by 4 bases and J by 0 bases, with 13 bases between the two germline ends. The CDR3 bases are TGTGCCAGCAGTTGGTCAGGTCGGGATAGCAATCAGCCCCAGCATTTT. The encoded protein is CASSWSGRDSNQPQHF.

This clonotype was seen at least ten times. The genes are TRBV6-1 and TRBJ2-7; D remains unclear. V dropped 1 base and J dropped 2 bases, with 12 bases sitting between them. The germline gives CDR1 MNHNS, CDR2 SASEGT. This CDR3 has 15 amino acids. The CDR3 loop is CASSEGSEGPYEQYF. The CDR3 bases are TGTGCCAGCAGTGAAGGCTCCGAAGGACCCTACGAGCAGTACTTC.

The chain links TRBV11-2 to TRBJ2-7; D gene unclear. The length of the CDR3 is 13 residues. Germline CDR1 and CDR2: SGHAT and FQNNGV. V lost 4 bases to trimming and J lost 2 bases, with 9 bases between them. The CDR3 loop reads CASSSPWAYEQYF. The CDR3 nucleotides read TGTGCCAGCAGCTCCCCCTGGGCCTACGAGCAGTACTTC.

This clonotype was observed at least ten times. J is TRBJ1-1 and V is TRBV6-5, with TRBD1 as a possible D gene (5 bases). The germline V gene has CDR1 MNHEY and CDR2 SVGAGI. The CDR3 spans 15 residues. V was cut by 9 bases and J by 3 bases, with 20 bases left in between. The CDR3 nucleotides read TGTGCCAGTTGGAGGATTAGGGGTCGGGACACTGAAGCTTTCTTT. Its protein product is CASWRIRGRDTEAFF.

The table lists this clonotype with many counts. The V and J genes are TRBV6-1 and TRBJ2-2; D is undetermined. CDR3 size: 15 residues. V dropped 4 bases and J dropped 6 bases, with 15 bases sitting between them. Germline-derived CDR1 and CDR2 are MNHNS and SASEGT. The CDR3 loop is CASSVVGWVPGELFF. CDR3 in DNA: TGTGCCAGCAGTGTGGTGGGTTGGGTCCCCGGGGAGCTGTTTTTT.

This clonotype was observed at least ten times. V is TRBV6-1 and J is TRBJ2-5; D is uncertain. CDR3 length: 12 residues. V shed 6 bases and J shed 5 bases, with 10 bases lying between them. Germline V CDR1 and CDR2: MNHNS, SASEGT. CDR3 sequence (DNA): TGTGCCAGCAGCCGGCGCATGGAGACCCAGTACTTC. Translation: CASSRRMETQYF.

This clonotype showed up many times. The gene calls are TRBV30 and TRBJ2-7, with a weak D call TRBD2 (5 bases). Trimming took off 3 bases at V and 2 bases at J, with 20 bases between the two ends. This CDR3 spans 16 amino acids. The germline V gene encodes CDR1 GTSNPN and CDR2 SVGIG (reference sequence). CDR3 loop: CAWRQEDGRVTYEQYF. CDR3 bases: TGTGCCTGGAGGCAGGAGGACGGGCGGGTTACCTACGAGCAGTACTTC.

This clonotype occurred many times. The gene calls are TRBV20-1 and TRBJ2-7, with D perhaps matching TRBD2 (6 bases). The CDR3 spans 16 residues. Trimming took 6 bases from V and 0 from J, leaving 21 bases between them. In germline, CDR1 is DFQATT, CDR2 SNEGSKA (reference sequence). The CDR3 nucleotides read TGCAGTGCCCCCCCGGGAGAGGGCAGGAGCTCCTACGAGCAGTACTTC. Its protein is CSAPPGEGRSSYEQYF.

This clonotype occurred a few times. The chain employs TRBV6-2 or TRBV6-3 and TRBJ1-1; the D gene is possibly TRBD1 (6 bases). Germline-derived CDR1 and CDR2 are MNHEY and SVGEGT. V was cut by 6 bases and J by 6 bases, with 8 bases left in between. The CDR3 extends over 11 amino acids. The CDR3 region is CASRRQAEAFF. CDR3 nucleotide sequence: TGTGCCAGCAGACGACAGGCTGAAGCTTTCTTT.

This clonotype was counted ten times or more. V is TRBV11-2 and J is TRBJ2-2; D is possibly TRBD2 (6 bases). The CDR3 is made up of 15 amino acids. V was pared by 6 bases and J by 2 bases, with 13 bases between. Germline V lookup: CDR1 SGHAT, CDR2 FQNNGV. CDR3 residues: CASRPWRGNTGELFF. In DNA form, the CDR3 reads TGTGCCAGCAGGCCCTGGAGGGGAAACACCGGGGAGCTGTTTTTT.

This clonotype was counted a few times. V and J are TRBV4-1 and TRBJ1-2; unclear D gene. The CDR3 is 16 amino acids. The V gene lost 0 bases and the J gene lost 7 bases, with 18 bases spanning the gap. Looked up from germline, CDR1 is MGHRA and CDR2 is YSYEKL. For the CDR3, the DNA is TGCGCCAGCAGCCAAGAGTTAGTTATTAGAGCTCCTGGCTACACCTTC. This translates into CASSQELVIRAPGYTF.

This clonotype was seen only a few times. V is TRBV6-5 and J is TRBJ2-7, with D uncertain. Trimming stripped 2 bases from V and 2 bases from J, with 13 bases between. Germline V gene data show CDR1 as MNHEY and CDR2 as SVGAGI. The CDR3 is made up of 15 amino acids. The CDR3 region has the DNA TGTGCCAGCAGTTACGGCCCGGTTGGACCCTACGAGCAGTACTTC. Translated, it gives CASSYGPVGPYEQYF.

There are many counts of this clonotype. The chain uses TRBV6-1 and TRBJ1-1; no firm D call. The CDR3 has 11 amino acids. Germline CDR1 reads MNHNS; CDR2 reads SASEGT. Trimming took off 7 bases at V and 5 bases at J, with 8 bases between the two ends. The CDR3 bases are TGTGCCAGCAAAAAGGGAACTGAAGCTTTCTTT. This translates into CASKKGTEAFF.

For the CDR3, the DNA is TGCGCCAGCAGCTACCGGGAGTCGAACACCGGGGAGCTGTTTTTT. It specifies CASSYRESNTGELFF. The genes are TRBV5-1 and TRBJ2-2, with TRBD2 as a possible D gene (6 bases). Germline CDR1 reads SGHRS; CDR2 reads YFSETQ. The V and J ends lost 3 bases and 0 bases respectively, with 9 bases between them. This CDR3 contains 15 residues.

There are many counts of this clonotype. This chain uses TRBV24-1 with TRBJ2-7, with D possibly matching TRBD2 (5 bases). Trimming stripped 4 bases from V and 2 bases from J, with 17 bases between. The germline V gene has CDR1 KGHDR and CDR2 SFDVKD. This CDR3 spans 16 amino acids. The CDR3 is CATSDSLARGTYEQYF. The CDR3 DNA reads as TGTGCCACCAGTGACTCACTGGCCCGGGGAACCTACGAGCAGTACTTC.

The rearrangement uses TRBV3-1 and TRBJ1-1, with D hard to call. The CDR3 extends over 13 amino acids. Trimming pared 0 bases from V and 6 bases from J, leaving 8 bases between. Germline values: CDR1 LGHDT, CDR2 YNNKEL (reference sequence). The CDR3 nucleotides are TGTGCCAGCAGCCAAGAATGGATCTCTGAAGCTTTCTTT. This codes for CASSQEWISEAFF.

V usage is TRBV11-2 and J usage is TRBJ2-2; D is unclear. The V end was cut by 0 bases, the J end by 9 bases, with 11 bases between. There are 14 residues in the CDR3. Germline V lookup: CDR1 SGHAT, CDR2 FQNNGV. The CDR3, as DNA: TGTGCCAGCAGCTTAGAATTGCCGGTCTGGGAGCTGTTTTTT. Translation: CASSLELPVWELFF.

This chain links TRBV12-3 or TRBV12-4 with TRBJ1-2, with D unresolved. The ends were cut back, 5 bases at V and 5 bases at J, with 18 bases in the middle. This CDR3 is 15 amino acids long. CDR3 sequence (DNA): TGTGCCAGCAGTGCTACAGATACAATCGGTTATGGCTACACCTTC. Translated: CASSATDTIGYGYTF.

This clonotype occurred many times. This chain joins TRBV5-1 and TRBJ1-1, with a weak D call TRBD1 (5 bases). CDR1 and CDR2 from the germline V gene are SGHRS and YFSETQ. Trimming stripped 0 bases from V and 3 bases from J, with 9 bases between. This CDR3 region has 14 residues. CDR3 protein: CASSLGGSHTEAFF. The CDR3 DNA follows: TGCGCCAGCAGCTTGGGGGGCTCCCACACTGAAGCTTTCTTT.